The present TCR beta chain was sequenced within a study of Ad26.COV2.S vaccination and SARS-CoV-2 variants. Treatment specified: some 20 received Ad26.COV2.S at low or high dose, single or two shots; about 5 received placebo; per-sample allocation not given. Specimen acquisition occurred on day 63 following the initial vaccine or placebo injection. Measured with immunoSEQ multiplex PCR; TCRdb has only the in-frame clones, and not every one. The sample has roughly 450,000 clones, around 90% seen once. The trim removed 2 bases at V and 4 bases at J, leaving 5 bases unmatched. This CDR3 region has 16 residues. Germline-derived CDR1 and CDR2 are SGHDT and YYEEEE.

The source is a person aged 18-60 years who received the Ad26.COV2.S COVID-19 vaccine or a placebo. This rearrangement joins TRBV5-6 to TRBJ2-2, with 10 bases aligning to TRBD1. The sequenced sample was peripheral blood, obtained in a trial of Ad26.COV2.S vaccine versus placebo. The CDR3, as DNA: TGTGCCAGCAGCTTCGGGACAGGGGTGTCCACCGGGGAGCTGTTTTTT. Amino acids: CASSFGTGVSTGELFF. The whole variable domain, filled in from reference TRBV5-6 and TRBJ2-2, reads DAGVTQSPTHLIKTRGQQVTLRCSPKSGHDTVSWYQQALGQGPQFIFQYYEEEERQRGNFPDRFSGHQFPNYSSELNVNALLLGDSALYLCASSFGTGVSTGELFFGEGSRLTVL.